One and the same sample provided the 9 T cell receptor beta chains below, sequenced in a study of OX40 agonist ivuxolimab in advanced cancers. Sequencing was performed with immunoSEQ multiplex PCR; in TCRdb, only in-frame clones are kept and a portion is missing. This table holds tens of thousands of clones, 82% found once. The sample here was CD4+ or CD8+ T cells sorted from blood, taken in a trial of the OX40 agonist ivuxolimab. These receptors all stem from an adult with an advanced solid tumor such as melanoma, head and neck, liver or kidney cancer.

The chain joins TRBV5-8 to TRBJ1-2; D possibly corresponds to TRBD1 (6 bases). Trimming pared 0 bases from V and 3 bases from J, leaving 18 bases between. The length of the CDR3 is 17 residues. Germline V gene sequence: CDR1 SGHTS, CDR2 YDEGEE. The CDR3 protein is CASSLVVRAGQDYGYTF. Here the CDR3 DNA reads TGTGCCAGCAGCTTGGTTGTTCGCGCGGGACAAGACTATGGCTACACCTTC.

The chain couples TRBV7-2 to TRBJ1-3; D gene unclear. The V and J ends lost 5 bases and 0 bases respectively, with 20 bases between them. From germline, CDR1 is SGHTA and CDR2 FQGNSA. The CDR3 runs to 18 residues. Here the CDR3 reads CASSPRWGRRSSGNTIYF. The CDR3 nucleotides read TGTGCCAGCAGCCCTCGGTGGGGTAGACGGAGCTCTGGAAACACCATATATTTT.

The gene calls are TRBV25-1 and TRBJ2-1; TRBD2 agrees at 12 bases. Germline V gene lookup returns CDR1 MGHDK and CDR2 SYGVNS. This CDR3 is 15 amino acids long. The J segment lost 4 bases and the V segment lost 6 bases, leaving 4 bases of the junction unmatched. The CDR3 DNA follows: TGTGCCAGCAGCGCCGGGACTAGCGGGTACAATGAGCAGTTCTTC. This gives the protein CASSAGTSGYNEQFF.

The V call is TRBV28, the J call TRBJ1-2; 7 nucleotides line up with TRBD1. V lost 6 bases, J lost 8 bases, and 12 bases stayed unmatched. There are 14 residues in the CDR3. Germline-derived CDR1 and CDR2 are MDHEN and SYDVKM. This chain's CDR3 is CASSRRGASEGYTF. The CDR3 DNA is TGTGCCAGCAGCCGCAGGGGGGCATCAGAAGGCTACACCTTC.

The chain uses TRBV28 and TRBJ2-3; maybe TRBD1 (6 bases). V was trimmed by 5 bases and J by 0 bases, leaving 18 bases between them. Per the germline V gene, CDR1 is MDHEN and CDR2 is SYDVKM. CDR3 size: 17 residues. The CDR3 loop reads CASSPGTTSISTDTQYF. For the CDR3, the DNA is TGTGCCAGCAGTCCCGGGACAACTTCTATTAGCACAGATACGCAGTATTTT.

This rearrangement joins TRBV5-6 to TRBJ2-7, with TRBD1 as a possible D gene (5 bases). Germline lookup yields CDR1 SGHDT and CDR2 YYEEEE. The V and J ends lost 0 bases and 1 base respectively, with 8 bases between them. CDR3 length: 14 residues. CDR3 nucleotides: TGTGCCAGCAGCTTGGGGCAGGGATCCTACGAGCAGTACTTC. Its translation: CASSLGQGSYEQYF. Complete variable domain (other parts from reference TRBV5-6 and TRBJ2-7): DAGVTQSPTHLIKTRGQQVTLRCSPKSGHDTVSWYQQALGQGPQFIFQYYEEEERQRGNFPDRFSGHQFPNYSSELNVNALLLGDSALYLCASSLGQGSYEQYFGPGTRLTVT.

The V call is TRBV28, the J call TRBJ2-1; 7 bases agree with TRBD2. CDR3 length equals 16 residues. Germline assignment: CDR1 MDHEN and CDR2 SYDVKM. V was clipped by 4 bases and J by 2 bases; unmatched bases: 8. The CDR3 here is CASSWGGRGPYNEQFF. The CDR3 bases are TGTGCCAGCAGTTGGGGGGGAAGGGGTCCCTACAATGAGCAGTTCTTC.

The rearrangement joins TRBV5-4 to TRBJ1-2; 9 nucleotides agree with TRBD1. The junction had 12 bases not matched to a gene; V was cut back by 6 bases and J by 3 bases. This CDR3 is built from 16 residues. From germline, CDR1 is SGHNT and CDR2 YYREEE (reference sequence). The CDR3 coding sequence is TGTGCCAGCAACCCCGACCCGGGACAGGGCTACTATGGCTACACCTTC. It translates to CASNPDPGQGYYGYTF.

The DNA of the CDR3 is TGTGCCACCCGGATGGGCAACACTGAAGCTTTCTTT. Residues: CATRMGNTEAFF. The V gene is TRBV7-9, the J gene TRBJ1-1, with D hard to call. Germline V gene data show CDR1 as SEHNR and CDR2 as FQNEAQ (reference sequence). CDR3 length: 12 amino acids. V lost 10 bases and J lost 2, with 11 bases in between. The full variable domain, its missing parts supplied by reference TRBV7-9 and TRBJ1-1, is DTGVSQNPRHKITKRGQNVTFRCDPISEHNRLYWYRQTLGQGPEFLTYFQNEAQLEKSRLLSDRFSAERPKGSFSTLEIQRTEQGDSAMYLCATRMGNTEAFFGQGTRLTVV.